The following is a T cell receptor (beta chain) sequence with its context. Its antigen is as yet unknown. Samples underwent the assay at deep level. This table comes from immunoSEQ multiplex PCR, and its TCRdb copy is limited to in-frame clones, with some not included. The profile shows approximately 1.1 million clones, around 78% of them singletons. This entry comes from a study of shared clonotypes between healthy human individuals. Broader study findings: Larger richness was generally estimated for naive than memory subsets.

Trimming stripped 6 bases from V and 3 bases from J, with 20 bases between. The CDR3 has 16 amino acids. The sequenced sample consisted of memory CD4+ T cells from PBMCs. Subset reported: CD45RA-negative fraction. The receptor was isolated from a man between 18 and 29 years old in good health. Some clones in this sample may be carry-over from other donors' samples. The chain carries TRBV23-1 and TRBJ1-2; D unclear. TRBV23-1 is filed as an ORF, its function uncertain. The CDR3 coding sequence is TGCGCCAGCAGACGCGGACGCGGGAGCCCAGACTATGGCTACACCTTC. It encodes CASRRGRGSPDYGYTF.